These 21 T cell receptor beta chains share one sample of origin, sequenced in a study of shared clonotypes between healthy human individuals. The protocol was immunoSEQ multiplex PCR, while the TCRdb copy is restricted to in-frame clones and leaves out a portion. There are some 1.1 million clones in the sample; roughly 80% occur only once, and roughly 0.82% lies in the top ten. The sequenced sample was memory CD4+ T cells from PBMCs. Subset denoted: CD45RA-negative fraction. These receptor sequences come from a young man in good health. Some clones in this sample may be carry-over from other donors' samples.

The chain recombines TRBV7-3 with TRBJ2-2; D uncertain. Germline V lookup: CDR1 SGHTA, CDR2 FQGTGA. This CDR3 comprises 14 residues. Trimming took off 5 bases at V and 1 base at J, with 8 bases between the two ends. The CDR3 bases are TGTGCCAGCAGCCAGGACGGGAACACCGGGGAGCTGTTTTTT. Its translation: CASSQDGNTGELFF.

A remark on this clone: Other DNA sequences of this sample code for an identical CDR3. V is TRBV9 and J is TRBJ1-3, with TRBD1 matching 7 bases. Trimming removed 3 bases from V and 0 bases from J; junction bases left unmatched: 3. Looked up from germline, CDR1 is SGDLS and CDR2 is YYNGEE. CDR3 length equals 15 residues. In DNA, the CDR3 is TGTGCCAGCAGCGCCCGACAGGGCTCTGGAAACACCATATATTTT. Amino acids: CASSARQGSGNTIYF.

This clone was detected only once. This may come from a read error, since a much larger clone is one base off. The genes are TRBV7-3 and TRBJ1-1; D not certain. Trimming took 5 bases from V and 0 from J, leaving 7 bases between them. In germline, CDR1 is SGHTA, CDR2 FQGTGA. The CDR3 runs 13 residues. The CDR3 here is CASSVEVNTEAFF. CDR3 DNA: TGTGCCAGCAGCGTAGAAGTGAACACTGAAGCTTTCTTT.

The chain has TRBV7-2 and TRBJ2-1; D call uncertain. The V gene's germline CDR1 is SGHTA and CDR2 FQGNSA. CDR3 length equals 14 residues. V lost 1 base and J 8 bases, leaving 12 bases between the germline ends. This chain's CDR3 is CASSLVVGPHEQFF. CDR3 nucleotides: TGTGCCAGCAGCTTAGTGGTAGGGCCACATGAGCAGTTCTTC.

The chain joins TRBV6-6 to TRBJ1-5; D remains unclear. This CDR3 is built from 11 residues. The germline V and J ends were trimmed by 8 bases and 4 bases, with 6 bases remaining between them. Germline V lookup: CDR1 MNHNY, CDR2 SVGAGI (reference sequence). The DNA for the CDR3 is TGTGCCAGCGCGACGAATCAGCCCCAGCATTTT. It translates to CASATNQPQHF.

In the case of this clone: A much bigger clone sits one base away, suggesting this may be a read error. Within the sample, other DNA sequences also encode this same CDR3. This chain joins TRBV5-1 and TRBJ2-3; 9 bases are shared with TRBD2. This CDR3 spans 16 amino acids. The V gene's germline CDR1 is SGHRS and CDR2 YFSETQ. V was pared by 2 bases and J by 6 bases, with 10 bases of the junction left unmatched. CDR3 nucleotides: TGCGCCAGCAGCTTTTCCCCCGCGGGAGGGCCGGATACGCAGTATTTT. Translation gives CASSFSPAGGPDTQYF.

This clone has just a few counts. The chain combines TRBV7-9 with TRBJ1-1; a weak D match, TRBD1 (6 bases). The CDR3 is made up of 14 amino acids. Trimming left V 6 bases short and J 0 bases short, with 11 bases between. Germline V gene sequence: CDR1 SEHNR, CDR2 FQNEAQ (reference sequence). The CDR3 is CASRSGHMNTEAFF. For the CDR3, the DNA is TGTGCCAGCAGATCGGGACACATGAACACTGAAGCTTTCTTT.

This chain uses TRBV14 with TRBJ2-2; TRBD1 matches 8 bases. Losses at the gene ends were 1 base for V and 7 bases for J; bases not matched to a gene: 11. Germline CDR1 SGHDN, CDR2 FVKESK. This CDR3 spans 17 amino acids. The CDR3 nucleotides are TGTGCCAGCAGCCAAGTCGTGCGACAGGGGTCGGTCGGGGAGCTGTTTTTT. Translation: CASSQVVRQGSVGELFF.

The V gene is TRBV5-1, the J gene TRBJ2-2; D is unresolved. Per the germline V gene, CDR1 is SGHRS and CDR2 is YFSETQ. There are 11 residues in the CDR3. The V gene lost 6 bases and the J gene lost 6 bases, with 6 bases spanning the gap. CDR3 loop: CASMRAGELFF. CDR3 coding DNA: TGCGCCAGCATGCGAGCCGGGGAGCTGTTTTTT.

The rearrangement joins TRBV19 to TRBJ2-1, with TRBD2 identical over 9 bases. Germline V lookup: CDR1 LNHDA, CDR2 SQIVND (reference sequence). V lost 6 bases and J lost 9; bases outside the gene matches: 3. The CDR3 length is 12 residues. This CDR3 reads CASSAGGPEQFF. CDR3 nucleotides: TGTGCCAGTAGCGCGGGGGGGCCTGAGCAGTTCTTC.

The chain joins TRBV18 to TRBJ2-5, with D uncertain. V gave up 5 bases and J gave up 1 base, with 8 bases separating them. Germline V gives CDR1 KGHSH, CDR2 LQKENI. This CDR3 spans 13 amino acids. The CDR3 region has the DNA TGTGCCAGCTCAGTCTCTCTCCAAGAGACCCAGTACTTC. It specifies CASSVSLQETQYF.

For this clone: This sample includes further DNA sequences coding for the same CDR3. The chain links TRBV6-1 to TRBJ1-5, with D tentatively TRBD1 (5 bases). The germline CDR1 and CDR2 sequences are MNHNS and SASEGT. The CDR3 has 14 amino acids. Trimming stripped 2 bases from V and 1 base from J, with 6 bases between. CDR3 nucleotide sequence: TGTGCCAGCAGTGAACGACAGAGCAATCAGCCCCAGCATTTT. Protein: CASSERQSNQPQHF.

The chain carries TRBV15 and TRBJ1-3; 7 nucleotides line up with TRBD1. Germline V lookup: CDR1 LNHNV, CDR2 YYDKDF (reference sequence). With 1 base clipped from V and 2 bases from J, the junction kept 2 bases outside the gene matches. This CDR3 is 15 amino acids long. CDR3 amino acids: CATSRGGTAGNTIYF. The CDR3 coding sequence is TGTGCCACCAGCAGAGGAGGGACAGCTGGAAACACCATATATTTT.

The chain carries TRBV15 and TRBJ2-7; possibly TRBD1 or TRBD2 for D (5 bases each). The CDR3 is 17 residues long. Trimming removed 3 bases from V and 0 bases from J, with 18 bases in between. CDR1 is LNHNV, CDR2 YYDKDF, per germline (reference sequence). CDR3 loop: CATSSSPGRKNSYEQYF. CDR3 DNA sequence: TGTGCCACCAGCAGTTCCCCGGGGCGGAAAAACTCCTACGAGCAGTACTTC.

The chain uses TRBV6-6 and TRBJ2-7; no definite D call. The CDR3 extends over 13 amino acids. CDR1 is MNHNY and CDR2 is SVGAGI in the germline V gene (reference sequence). V lost 5 bases and J lost 3, with 11 bases in between. The CDR3 loop reads CASSNQHRYEQYF. The CDR3 nucleotides read TGTGCCAGCAGTAACCAACACCGCTACGAGCAGTACTTC.

In this sample, this clone turned up a few times. The J gene is TRBJ2-7, the V gene TRBV7-9; D is unresolved. V was pared by 5 bases and J by 5 bases, with 13 bases between. The CDR3 consists of 13 residues. Germline V lookup: CDR1 SEHNR, CDR2 FQNEAQ (reference sequence). CDR3 residues: CASSPLVGNEQYF. In nucleotides, the CDR3 is TGTGCCAGCAGCCCTCTCGTTGGAAACGAGCAGTACTTC.

The rearrangement joins TRBV2 to TRBJ2-1; no definite D call. The CDR3 totals 14 residues. V was clipped by 3 bases and J by 0 bases, with 6 bases between them. CDR1 is SNHLY, CDR2 FYNNEI, per germline. The DNA of the CDR3 is TGTGCCAGCAGTGATTCAAGCTCCTACAATGAGCAGTTCTTC. Protein: CASSDSSSYNEQFF.

The genes are TRBV30 and TRBJ2-7; TRBD1 matches 7 bases. Unmatched junction bases numbered 8, after V lost 5 bases and J lost 4 bases. This CDR3 has 13 residues. Germline V gene data show CDR1 as GTSNPN and CDR2 as SVGIG (reference sequence). The CDR3 bases are TGTGCCTGGTCCCCCCCACAGGGGTACGAGCAGTACTTC. It yields the protein CAWSPPQGYEQYF.

The chain carries TRBV11-3 and TRBJ2-1; the match to TRBD2 covers 7 bases. This CDR3 spans 15 amino acids. The junction had 4 bases not matched to a gene; V was cut back by 2 bases and J by 3 bases. CDR1 is SGHNT and CDR2 is YENEEA in the germline V gene. The DNA for the CDR3 is TGTGCCAGCAGCTTAACCTCTAGCGGCTACAATGAGCAGTTCTTC. Its protein product is CASSLTSSGYNEQFF.

The chain employs TRBV4-2 and TRBJ2-7; D might be TRBD1 (7 bases). V was shortened by 1 base and J by 2 bases, with 12 bases between the two germline ends. The CDR3 totals 15 residues. The germline CDR1 and CDR2 sequences are LGHNA and YNFKEQ. CDR3 bases: TGTGCCAGCAGCCAAGTCAGCAGGGGGGCCTACGAGCAGTACTTC. Protein product: CASSQVSRGAYEQYF.

The chain recombines TRBV7-3 with TRBJ2-2; perhaps TRBD2 as D (5 bases). The germline gives CDR1 SGHTA, CDR2 FQGTGA. Trimming took 3 bases from V and 7 from J, leaving 12 bases between them. This CDR3 has 14 residues. CDR3 in DNA: TGTGCCAGCAGCTTTTCGGGGTACGGCGGGGAGCTGTTTTTT. Residues: CASSFSGYGGELFF.